This T cell receptor beta chain was captured by sequencing in a study of T cell clonotyping in hematopoietic cell transplantation. Study-wide findings and caveats: CD4 and CD8 repertoire contributions could not be separated without sorting. Few recipient clonotypes overlapped donors; over 95% were de novo at given depth. Recipient TCR diversity dropped after transplant; expanded clonotypes rose from day 30 to 180.

Libraries were prepared by immunoSEQ multiplex PCR; TCRdb keeps only in-frame clonotypes and omits some of them. The sample lists several thousand clones; about 80% were seen once. As to this clone: Its matching antigen is unknown.

Germline V gene data show CDR1 as SGHVS and CDR2 as FNYEAQ. This CDR3 contains 18 residues. V was pared by 1 base and J by 5 bases, with 13 bases of the junction left unmatched. This TCR was sampled from a male patient aged 35-55 years who had an allogeneic stem cell transplant from a related donor, so the T cells may come from the graft donor. Some clones in this sample may be carry-over from other donors' samples. This specimen was PBMCs, taken 180 days after allogeneic stem cell transplant. V is TRBV7-6 and J is TRBJ1-4; 7 positions match TRBD1. The CDR3 here is CASSLGVEWAGGNEKLFF. The CDR3 nucleotides read TGTGCCAGCAGCTTAGGAGTGGAGTGGGCAGGGGGGAATGAAAAACTGTTTTTT. The full variable domain, its missing parts supplied by reference TRBV7-6 and TRBJ1-4, is GAGVSQSPRYKVTKRGQDVALRCDPISGHVSLYWYRQALGQGPEFLTYFNYEAQQDKSGLPNDRFSAERPEGSISTLTIQRTEQRDSAMYRCASSLGVEWAGGNEKLFFGSGTQLSVL.